A single sample gave rise to the 5 T cell receptor beta chains below, sequenced in a study of blood T cell repertoires in COVID-19. The data were produced by immunoSEQ multiplex PCR, yet TCRdb's version contains in-frame clones alone and is incomplete. The repertoire has about 75,000 clones, around 89% of them found once; the top ten carry over 8.5%. The sample was peripheral blood. The receptor source for this set is a human donor in a cohort sampled during active COVID-19.

The chain carries TRBV30 and TRBJ1-6; 7 bases agree with TRBD1. V was clipped by 4 bases and J by 7 bases; unmatched bases: 7. Per germline, CDR1 GTSNPN and CDR2 SVGIG (reference sequence). The CDR3 spans 14 residues. The DNA of the CDR3 is TGTGCCTGGAACCGGGACAGCAGAAATTCACCCCTCCACTTT. This gives the protein CAWNRDSRNSPLHF.

This sequence joins TRBV20-1 and TRBJ2-3, with 8 nucleotides matching TRBD1. Germline V lookup: CDR1 DFQATT, CDR2 SNEGSKA (reference sequence). The V segment lost 3 bases and the J segment 3 bases; nucleotides outside the gene matches: 5. This CDR3 is built from 14 residues. This CDR3 is CSASRQGSTDTQYF. The CDR3 region has the DNA TGCAGTGCTAGTAGACAGGGGTCTACAGATACGCAGTATTTT.

V gene TRBV2 combines with J gene TRBJ2-3; D is possibly TRBD2 (5 bases). The length of the CDR3 is 14 residues. V was shortened by 6 bases and J by 0 bases, with 10 bases between the two germline ends. Germline V gives CDR1 SNHLY, CDR2 FYNNEI. The CDR3 is CASRNRGSTDTQYF. The CDR3 nucleotides read TGTGCCAGCAGGAACCGGGGAAGCACAGATACGCAGTATTTT.

This clone has a count of ten or more. The V call is TRBV6-5, the J call TRBJ2-7; D may be TRBD1 (6 bases). The germline gives CDR1 MNHEY, CDR2 SVGAGI. The CDR3 is made up of 15 amino acids. The germline V and J ends were trimmed by 7 bases and 1 base, with 17 bases remaining between them. This chain's CDR3 is CASTLEKGTSYEQYF. The CDR3 DNA sequence: TGTGCCAGCACCCTCGAGAAGGGGACATCCTACGAGCAGTACTTC.

The chain uses TRBV9 and TRBJ2-3; D remains ambiguous. The CDR3 spans 14 residues. Germline V gives CDR1 SGDLS, CDR2 YYNGEE. V was cut by 1 base and J by 5 bases, with 11 bases left in between. Here the CDR3 DNA reads TGTGCCAGCAGCGTATCGCTGGCTCAAGATACGCAGTATTTT. The encoded protein is CASSVSLAQDTQYF.